Below are 20 T cell receptor beta chains sequenced from a single sample in a study of CD8 T cells in ankylosing spondylitis. The study, taken as a whole, reports: Made up of 7 to 9 highly homologous variants, a TCR beta motif appeared characteristic of ankylosing spondylitis blood.

These receptors' antigens are unknown. A single record per CDR3 protein comes from TCRdb applying MiXCR to the 5' RACE reads. The sample lists around 540,000 distinct CDR3 sequences; more than 9.5% were seen once. Input material: blood, either unsorted or a sorted T cell fraction (not recorded which). These receptor sequences come from a male donor with ankylosing spondylitis.

A word on this clonotype: Compared with germline, one end of the junction differs, possibly owing to a read error. The chain combines TRBV3-1 with TRBJ2-3, with D unresolved. The germline V gene has CDR1 LGHDT and CDR2 YNNKEL (reference sequence). This CDR3 is built from 17 residues. DNA of the CDR3: TGTGCCTGCAGCCACATCGGCCTAGAATCTAGCACAGATACGCAGTATTTT. This translates into CACSHIGLESSTDTQYF.

CDR3 residues: CASSLALGNRNNEQFF. DNA of the CDR3: TGTGCCAGCAGCTTGGCGCTAGGGAATCGAAACAATGAGCAGTTCTTC. J is TRBJ2-1 and V is TRBV7-2; no definite D call. Germline-derived CDR1 and CDR2 are SGHTA and FQGNSA. The CDR3 is made up of 16 amino acids. Trimming pared 3 bases from V and 5 bases from J, leaving 17 bases between.

For the CDR3, the DNA is TGTGCCAGCAGCCCCCTCGTCTCAGCTGGGGCCAACGTCCTGACTTTC. The encoded protein is CASSPLVSAGANVLTF. J is TRBJ2-6 and V is TRBV5-6; D gene ambiguous. V was pared by 4 bases and J by 2 bases, with 13 bases between. Per germline, CDR1 SGHDT and CDR2 YYEEEE. This CDR3 is built from 16 residues.

This clonotype was recorded a few times. V and J are TRBV7-8 and TRBJ2-3, with D perhaps TRBD1 (7 bases). The CDR3 has 14 residues. The ends were cut back, 5 bases at V and 2 bases at J, with 11 bases in the middle. The germline V gene has CDR1 SGHVS and CDR2 FQNEAQ. The CDR3: CASSVRGVTDTQYF. The CDR3 DNA follows: TGTGCCAGCAGCGTCAGGGGGGTCACAGATACGCAGTATTTT.

The rearrangement links TRBV20-1 to TRBJ2-1; 9 positions agree with TRBD2. V shed 0 bases, J shed 2 bases, and the junction held 8 bases outside the gene matches. The CDR3 runs 17 residues. The germline V gene has CDR1 DFQATT and CDR2 SNEGSKA (reference sequence). The CDR3 is CSAREADGLAPYNEQFF. CDR3 nucleotide sequence: TGCAGTGCTAGAGAGGCGGACGGACTAGCGCCCTACAATGAGCAGTTCTTC.

This clonotype was found a few times. The chain recombines TRBV30 with TRBJ2-1; 9 positions match TRBD1. CDR3 length: 15 amino acids. The germline CDR1 and CDR2 sequences are GTSNPN and SVGIG (reference sequence). V trimming: 3 bases; J trimming: 8 bases; junction bases outside the gene matches: 11. This CDR3 reads CAWRRPGQGWYEQFF. The CDR3 DNA reads TGTGCCTGGAGAAGACCGGGACAGGGTTGGTATGAGCAGTTCTTC.

The V gene is TRBV15, the J gene TRBJ2-7, with TRBD2 as a possible D gene (5 bases). The CDR3 is made up of 15 amino acids. CDR1 is LNHNV and CDR2 is YYDKDF in the germline V gene (reference sequence). The ends were cut back, 0 bases at V and 1 base at J, with 10 bases in the middle. The CDR3 region has the DNA TGTGCCACCAGCAGAGATGTCCGGGATTCCTACGAGCAGTACGTC. It encodes CATSRDVRDSYEQYV.

This clonotype was recorded a few times. The gene calls are TRBV11-1 and TRBJ2-1; TRBD2 matches at 8 bases. The length of the CDR3 is 18 residues. The V gene end was trimmed by 7 bases and the J gene end by 3 bases; junction bases not matched to a gene: 17. Germline-derived CDR1 and CDR2 are SGHAT and FQDESV (reference sequence). CDR3 protein: CASTHGGSGSSFYNEQFF. The CDR3, as DNA: TGTGCCAGCACTCACGGGGGGAGCGGGAGTTCATTCTACAATGAGCAGTTCTTC.

The chain links TRBV29-1 to TRBJ1-2; 9 bases are shared with TRBD1. This CDR3 comprises 14 residues. The J segment lost 4 bases and the V segment lost 4 bases, leaving 7 bases of the junction unmatched. Germline V gives CDR1 SQVTM, CDR2 ANQGSEA. The CDR3 protein is CSVAPQGASYGYTF. CDR3 DNA: TGCAGCGTTGCCCCACAGGGGGCGAGCTATGGCTACACCTTC.

This clonotype was observed a handful of times. The rearrangement joins TRBV11-2 to TRBJ1-2; TRBD1 aligns across 7 bases. CDR3 length: 13 amino acids. Germline lookup yields CDR1 SGHAT and CDR2 FQNNGV. J gave up 6 bases and V 4 bases, and 5 bases lay outside the gene matches. CDR3: CASSYRGRDGYTF. In nucleotides, the CDR3 is TGTGCCAGCAGCTACAGGGGCAGGGATGGCTACACCTTC.

This clonotype was seen a few times. This rearrangement joins TRBV11-2 to TRBJ2-7; the D is unclear. This CDR3 has 18 residues. Trimming cost V 0 bases and J 3 bases, with 21 bases left between them. Germline CDR1 and CDR2: SGHAT and FQNNGV. This CDR3 is CASSLEFSLGGSYYEQYV. CDR3 nucleotides: TGTGCCAGCAGCTTAGAATTCTCGCTGGGTGGCTCATACTACGAGCAGTACGTC.

This clonotype was found a few times. The V and J genes are TRBV18 and TRBJ2-3; D call uncertain. The germline V gene has CDR1 KGHSH and CDR2 LQKENI. The CDR3 loop spans 15 amino acids. V shed 2 bases and J shed 2 bases, with 11 bases lying between them. CDR3 amino acids: CASSPSVGNTDTQYF. The CDR3 DNA reads TGTGCCAGCTCACCAAGTGTTGGCAACACAGATACGCAGTATTTT.

This clonotype was seen a handful of times. The chain joins TRBV2 to TRBJ2-1; D is undetermined. V was pared by 1 base and J by 12 bases, with 7 bases between. Per the germline V gene, CDR1 is SNHLY and CDR2 is FYNNEI. CDR3 length equals 11 residues. CDR3 sequence: CASSEGLGQFF. In DNA form, the CDR3 reads TGTGCCAGCAGTGAAGGCCTAGGGCAGTTCTTC. Filled out from reference TRBV2 and TRBJ2-1, the complete variable domain reads EPEVTQTPSHQVTQMGQEVILRCVPISNHLYFYWYRQILGQKVEFLVSFYNNEISEKSEIFDDQFSVERPDGSNFTLKIRSTKLEDSAMYFCASSEGLGQFFGPGTRLTVL.

In its sample, this clonotype was seen many times. The chain recombines TRBV20-1 with TRBJ2-1, with a tentative D call TRBD1 (6 bases). The CDR3 consists of 16 residues. V dropped 0 bases and J dropped 7 bases, with 19 bases sitting between them. Germline assignment: CDR1 DFQATT and CDR2 SNEGSKA (reference sequence). CDR3 sequence: CSARDGGRGFRNEQFF. The CDR3 coding sequence is TGCAGTGCTAGAGATGGCGGCAGGGGCTTTCGGAATGAGCAGTTCTTC.

In its sample, this clonotype was seen a few times. In DNA, the CDR3 is TGTGCCAGCAGCTTAGGGGACCGATTCACAGATACGCAGTATTTT. Amino acid sequence: CASSLGDRFTDTQYF. J is TRBJ2-3 and V is TRBV7-9, with D possibly called TRBD1 or TRBD2 (5 bases each). There are 15 residues in the CDR3. From germline, CDR1 is SEHNR and CDR2 FQNEAQ (reference sequence). V gave up 1 base and J gave up 2 bases, with 10 bases separating them.

This CDR3 is CASSEYWTSGTYNEQFF. CDR3 coding DNA: TGTGCCAGCAGTGAATACTGGACTAGCGGTACCTACAATGAGCAGTTCTTC. This rearrangement joins TRBV25-1 to TRBJ2-1; 10 nucleotides line up with TRBD2. Trimming took 0 bases from V and 2 from J; bases not matched to a gene: 4. This CDR3 contains 17 residues. Looked up from germline, CDR1 is MGHDK and CDR2 is SYGVNS.

This clonotype has a handful of counts. The CDR3 bases are TGCAGCGTCCCGAAGGGCGGTGAGCAGTTCTTC. It codes for CSVPKGGEQFF. The chain has TRBV29-1 and TRBJ2-1; no reliable D call. V was cut by 6 bases and J by 9 bases, with 12 bases left in between. The CDR3 contains 11 residues. Germline V CDR1 and CDR2: SQVTM, ANQGSEA.

V is TRBV7-6 and J is TRBJ1-3, with D tentatively TRBD1 (6 bases). V lost 4 bases and J 4 bases, leaving 14 bases between the germline ends. The CDR3 totals 15 residues. Looked up from germline, CDR1 is SGHVS and CDR2 is FNYEAQ. CDR3 loop: CASSSYRVAGNTIYF. The CDR3 coding sequence is TGTGCCAGCAGCTCATACAGGGTGGCAGGAAACACCATATATTTT.

In this sample, this clonotype turned up a few times. The V gene is TRBV20-1, the J gene TRBJ2-3; 9 bases agree with TRBD2. Germline assignment: CDR1 DFQATT and CDR2 SNEGSKA (reference sequence). V shed 3 bases and J 4 bases; nucleotides not matched to a gene: 11. The CDR3 spans 16 residues. The CDR3 region has the DNA TGCAGTGCTAGTGTCGCGGGAGGGCCAGACGCAGATACGCAGTATTTT. It translates to CSASVAGGPDADTQYF.

This clonotype has more than one count but fewer than ten. J is TRBJ2-7 and V is TRBV9; 11 nucleotides agree with TRBD2. Germline CDR1 and CDR2: SGDLS and YYNGEE. The CDR3 spans 16 residues. Trimming took 4 bases from V and 5 from J; bases not matched to a gene: 11. This chain's CDR3 is CASSPQVLAGAHEQYF. For the CDR3, the DNA is TGTGCCAGCAGCCCTCAGGTACTAGCGGGGGCCCACGAGCAGTACTTC.